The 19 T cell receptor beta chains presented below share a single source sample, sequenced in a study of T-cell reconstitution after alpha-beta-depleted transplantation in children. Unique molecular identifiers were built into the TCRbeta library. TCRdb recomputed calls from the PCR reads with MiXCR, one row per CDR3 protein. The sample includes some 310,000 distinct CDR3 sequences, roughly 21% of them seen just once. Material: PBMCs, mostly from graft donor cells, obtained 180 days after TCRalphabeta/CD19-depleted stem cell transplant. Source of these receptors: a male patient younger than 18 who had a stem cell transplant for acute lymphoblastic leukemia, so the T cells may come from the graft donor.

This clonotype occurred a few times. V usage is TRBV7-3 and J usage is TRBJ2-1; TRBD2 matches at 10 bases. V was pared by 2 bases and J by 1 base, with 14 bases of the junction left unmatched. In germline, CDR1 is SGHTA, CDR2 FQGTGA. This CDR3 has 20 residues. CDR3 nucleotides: TGTGCCAGCAGCTTACCCCACGGACTAGCGGACCTCCTTTCCTACAATGAGCAGTTCTTC. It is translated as CASSLPHGLADLLSYNEQFF.

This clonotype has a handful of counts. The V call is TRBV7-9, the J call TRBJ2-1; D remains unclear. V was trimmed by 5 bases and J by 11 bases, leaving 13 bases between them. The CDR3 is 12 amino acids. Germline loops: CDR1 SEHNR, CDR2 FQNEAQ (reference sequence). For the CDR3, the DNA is TGTGCCAGCAGCCCGAGGACCACAAAGCAGTTCTTC. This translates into CASSPRTTKQFF.

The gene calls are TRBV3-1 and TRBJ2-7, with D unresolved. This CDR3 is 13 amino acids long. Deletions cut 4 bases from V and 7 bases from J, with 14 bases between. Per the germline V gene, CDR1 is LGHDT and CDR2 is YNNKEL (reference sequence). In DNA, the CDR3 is TGTGCCAGCAGCCTAACGGGCCCTTTGGAGCAGTACTTC. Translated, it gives CASSLTGPLEQYF.

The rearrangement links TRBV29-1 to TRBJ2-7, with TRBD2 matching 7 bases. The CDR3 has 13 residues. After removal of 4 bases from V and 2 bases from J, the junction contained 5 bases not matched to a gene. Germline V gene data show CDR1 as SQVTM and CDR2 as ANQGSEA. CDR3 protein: CSVVPAGAYEQYF. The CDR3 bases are TGCAGCGTTGTCCCGGCGGGGGCCTACGAGCAGTACTTC.

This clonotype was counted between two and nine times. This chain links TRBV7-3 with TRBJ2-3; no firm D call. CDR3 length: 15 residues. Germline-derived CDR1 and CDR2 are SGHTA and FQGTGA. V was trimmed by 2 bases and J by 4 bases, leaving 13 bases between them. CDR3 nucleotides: TGTGCCAGCAGCTTACCGGGCCCCCGGGCAGATACGCAGTATTTT. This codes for CASSLPGPRADTQYF.

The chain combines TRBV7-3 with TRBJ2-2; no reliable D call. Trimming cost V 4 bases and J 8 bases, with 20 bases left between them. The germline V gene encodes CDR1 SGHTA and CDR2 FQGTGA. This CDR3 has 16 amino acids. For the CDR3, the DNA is TGTGCCAGCAGCTCCTCCCCTGGACCCCCTCTGGGGGAGCTGTTTTTT. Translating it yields CASSSSPGPPLGELFF.

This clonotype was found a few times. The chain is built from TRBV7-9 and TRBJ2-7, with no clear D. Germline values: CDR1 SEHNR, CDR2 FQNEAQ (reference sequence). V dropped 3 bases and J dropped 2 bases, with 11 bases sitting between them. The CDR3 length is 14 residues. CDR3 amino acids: CASSLGILTYEQYF. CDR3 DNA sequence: TGTGCCAGCAGCTTGGGGATCCTAACCTACGAGCAGTACTTC.

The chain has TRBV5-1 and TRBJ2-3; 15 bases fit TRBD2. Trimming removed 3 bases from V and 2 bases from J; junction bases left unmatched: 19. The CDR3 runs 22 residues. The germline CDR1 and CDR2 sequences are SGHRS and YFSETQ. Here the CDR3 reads CASSYPDGRTSGRVVDTDTQYF. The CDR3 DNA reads TGCGCCAGCAGCTACCCAGACGGCAGGACTAGCGGGAGGGTCGTTGACACAGATACGCAGTATTTT.

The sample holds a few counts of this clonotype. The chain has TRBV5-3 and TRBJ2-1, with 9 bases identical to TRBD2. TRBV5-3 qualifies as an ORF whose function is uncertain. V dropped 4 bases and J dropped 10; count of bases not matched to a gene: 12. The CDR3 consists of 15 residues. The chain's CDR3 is CARSPIVGGRDEQFF. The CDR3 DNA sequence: TGTGCCAGAAGCCCTATCGTGGGCGGGAGGGACGAGCAGTTCTTC.

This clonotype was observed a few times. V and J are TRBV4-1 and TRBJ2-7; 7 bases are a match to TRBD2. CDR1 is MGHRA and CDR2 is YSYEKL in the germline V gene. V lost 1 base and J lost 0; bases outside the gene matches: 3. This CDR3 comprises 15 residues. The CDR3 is CASSQVAGLSYEQYF. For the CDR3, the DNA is TGCGCCAGCAGCCAAGTAGCGGGCCTCTCCTACGAGCAGTACTTC.

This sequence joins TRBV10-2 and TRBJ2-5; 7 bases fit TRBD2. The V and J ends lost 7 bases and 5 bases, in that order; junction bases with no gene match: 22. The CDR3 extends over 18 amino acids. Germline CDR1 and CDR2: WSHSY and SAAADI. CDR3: CASISSSGLGVVAETQYF. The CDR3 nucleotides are TGCGCCAGCATTTCCTCTTCTGGACTAGGGGTTGTTGCGGAGACCCAGTACTTC.

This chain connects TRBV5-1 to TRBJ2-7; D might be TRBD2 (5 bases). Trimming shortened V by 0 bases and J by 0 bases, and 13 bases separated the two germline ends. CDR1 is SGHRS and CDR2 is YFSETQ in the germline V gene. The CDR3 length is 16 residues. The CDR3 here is CASSLEAGRSSYEQYF. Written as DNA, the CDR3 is TGCGCCAGCAGCTTGGAGGCGGGTAGGAGCTCCTACGAGCAGTACTTC.

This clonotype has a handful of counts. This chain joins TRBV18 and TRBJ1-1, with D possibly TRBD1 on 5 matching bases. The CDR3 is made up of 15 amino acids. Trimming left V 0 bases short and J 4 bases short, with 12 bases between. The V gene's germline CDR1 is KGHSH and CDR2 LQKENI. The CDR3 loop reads CASSPPDTGSTEAFF. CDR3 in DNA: TGTGCCAGCTCACCACCGGATACAGGATCCACTGAAGCTTTCTTT. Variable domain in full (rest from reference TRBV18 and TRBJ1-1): NAGVMQNPRHLVRRRGQEARLRCSPMKGHSHVYWYRQLPEEGLKFMVYLQKENIIDESGMPKERFSAEFPKEGPSILRIQQVVRGDSAAYFCASSPPDTGSTEAFFGQGTRLTVV.

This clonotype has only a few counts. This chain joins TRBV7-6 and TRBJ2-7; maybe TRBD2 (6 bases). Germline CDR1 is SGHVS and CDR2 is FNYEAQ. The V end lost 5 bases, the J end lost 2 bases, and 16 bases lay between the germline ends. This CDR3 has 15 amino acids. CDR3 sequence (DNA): TGTGCCAGCAGCCCCATGCGGGATTTAGCCTACGAGCAGTACTTC. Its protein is CASSPMRDLAYEQYF. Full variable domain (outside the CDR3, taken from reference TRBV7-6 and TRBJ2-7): GAGVSQSPRYKVTKRGQDVALRCDPISGHVSLYWYRQALGQGPEFLTYFNYEAQQDKSGLPNDRFSAERPEGSISTLTIQRTEQRDSAMYRCASSPMRDLAYEQYFGPGTRLTVT.

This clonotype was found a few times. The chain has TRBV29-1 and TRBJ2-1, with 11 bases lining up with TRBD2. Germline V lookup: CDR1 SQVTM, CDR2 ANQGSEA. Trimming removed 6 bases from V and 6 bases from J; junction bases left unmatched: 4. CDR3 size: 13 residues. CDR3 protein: CSVGTSGANEQFF. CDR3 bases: TGCAGCGTCGGGACTAGCGGCGCCAATGAGCAGTTCTTC.

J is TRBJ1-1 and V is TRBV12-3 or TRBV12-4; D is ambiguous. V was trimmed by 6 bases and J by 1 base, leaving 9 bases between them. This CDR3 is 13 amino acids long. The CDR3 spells CASSLTANTEAFF. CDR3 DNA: TGTGCCAGCAGCTTAACAGCGAACACTGAAGCTTTCTTT.

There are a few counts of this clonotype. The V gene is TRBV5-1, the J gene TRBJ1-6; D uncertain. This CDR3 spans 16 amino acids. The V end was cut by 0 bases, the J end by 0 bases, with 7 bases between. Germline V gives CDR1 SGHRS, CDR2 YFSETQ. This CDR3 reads CASSLGLSSYNSPLHF. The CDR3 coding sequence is TGCGCCAGCAGCTTGGGCCTGAGCTCCTATAATTCACCCCTCCACTTT.

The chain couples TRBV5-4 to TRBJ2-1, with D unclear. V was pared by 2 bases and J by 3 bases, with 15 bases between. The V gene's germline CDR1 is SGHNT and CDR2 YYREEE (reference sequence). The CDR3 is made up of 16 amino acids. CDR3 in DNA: TGTGCCAGCAGCTTCGCCGGGCAGGATTACTACAATGAGCAGTTCTTC. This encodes CASSFAGQDYYNEQFF.

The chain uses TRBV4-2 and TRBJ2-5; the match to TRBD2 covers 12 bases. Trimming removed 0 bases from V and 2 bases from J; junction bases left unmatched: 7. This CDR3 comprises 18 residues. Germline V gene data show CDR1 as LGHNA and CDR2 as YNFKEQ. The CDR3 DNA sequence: TGTGCCAGCAGCCAAGATTCCCTAGCGGGAGGGAGGCAAGAGACCCAGTACTTC. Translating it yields CASSQDSLAGGRQETQYF.